This T cell receptor beta chain was retrieved from a study of CD8+ T cells in alopecia areata. Looking at the study overall: In an open-label trial, patients got 5 to 10 mg tofacitinib twice daily. General study points: Clonality was higher in lesional than normal scalp, especially in alopecia totalis/universalis.

V lost 6 bases, J lost 7 bases, and 13 bases stayed unmatched. Germline assignment: CDR1 SGHVS and CDR2 FQNEAQ. There are 15 residues in the CDR3. Worth noting for this clone: Its antigen is undetermined.

Once RNA had been extracted, it was reverse transcribed into cDNA to act as the sequencing template. Measured with immunoSEQ multiplex PCR; TCRdb has only the in-frame clones, and not every one. The table records around 140,000 clones, 50% to 65% of them present only once. Regarding treatment: oral pan-JAK inhibitor, 5-10 mg twice daily. Alopecia areata patients provided lesional scalp punch biopsies and peripheral blood. The clonotype comes from a human donor with alopecia areata. The chain uses TRBV7-8 and TRBJ1-1, with 8 nucleotides matching TRBD1. The material was CD8+ T cells sorted from blood, obtained at week 4, from a patient treated with tofacitinib. The CDR3 bases are TGTGCCAGCAGTGACCCACTGACAGGGGATAGTGAAGCTTTCTTT. Amino acid sequence: CASSDPLTGDSEAFF.